The T cell receptor beta chain under discussion was sequenced for a study of shared clonotypes between healthy human individuals. Study results and caveats: Generation probabilities were higher for clonotypes shared across all four sorted-subset donors than for unshared ones. Incomplete sequencing of sorted subsets was indicated by rarefaction despite large depth.

At the deep level, the assay was run. Data came from immunoSEQ multiplex PCR; TCRdb stores just in-frame clones and leaves some out. The sample shows about 1 million clones, 78% of them seen only once. Germline V gene data show CDR1 as MNHNS and CDR2 as SASEGT. V lost 8 bases and J lost 2, with 16 bases in between. There are 14 residues in the CDR3. Concerning this clone: Its antigen remains unknown.

Sequenced input: memory CD4+ T cells from PBMCs. Subset specified: CD45RA-negative fraction. The receptor was isolated from a man aged 18-30 years in good health. Some clones in this sample may be carry-over from other donors' samples. The V gene is TRBV6-1, the J gene TRBJ2-7; either TRBD1 or TRBD2 may supply D (7 bases each). The CDR3 DNA reads as TGTGCCAGCCAAGGGAGGGGGCCAGCCTACGAGCAGTACTTC. Protein product: CASQGRGPAYEQYF.